This T cell receptor beta chain was profiled in a study of blood T cell repertoires in COVID-19. About the study: From the United States, Italy and Spain came samples of acute and convalescent COVID-19. Sources were T cells, B-cell-depleted T cells, or PBMCs; the material itself was cDNA or gDNA.

The CDR3 extends over 15 amino acids. The germline CDR1 and CDR2 sequences are SGHRS and YFSETQ. With 0 bases clipped from V and 4 bases from J, the junction kept 6 bases outside the gene matches. The data were produced by immunoSEQ multiplex PCR, yet TCRdb's version contains in-frame clones alone and is incomplete. Of under 250,000 clones in the sample, around 81% were seen once. V gene TRBV5-1 combines with J gene TRBJ2-7, with 8 bases that match TRBD2. The sample was peripheral blood. This sequence originates from a middle-aged man with active or convalescent COVID-19. The CDR3 DNA is TGCGCCAGCAGCTTGGAGGGCGGGGGGCTGTACGAGCAGTACTTC. It is translated as CASSLEGGGLYEQYF.